The 7 T cell receptor beta chains presented below share a single source sample, sequenced in a study of blood T cell repertoires in COVID-19. TCRdb keeps only in-frame clones here, not all; method: immunoSEQ multiplex PCR. The data hold around 250,000 clones, with approximately 90% observed a single time. Material for sequencing was PBMCs or T cells enriched from blood (not recorded which). These receptors originate from a young man who had recovered from COVID-19.

V gene TRBV28 combines with J gene TRBJ1-6; 8 nucleotides agree with TRBD1. This CDR3 has 14 residues. Germline V gene lookup returns CDR1 MDHEN and CDR2 SYDVKM. V dropped 8 bases and J dropped 7; count of bases not matched to a gene: 7. The CDR3 reads CASGRTGRNSPLHF. The CDR3 DNA reads as TGTGCCAGCGGAAGGACAGGGAGAAATTCACCCCTCCACTTT.

This sequence joins TRBV5-5 and TRBJ2-7; 8 bases line up with TRBD2. Germline trimming cut 4 bases from V and 2 bases from J; bases unmatched to any gene: 8. Germline loops: CDR1 SGHKS, CDR2 YYEKEE (reference sequence). The CDR3 runs 15 residues. CDR3: CASSTGGGHAYEQYF. The CDR3 region has the DNA TGTGCCAGCAGCACCGGGGGGGGGCACGCCTACGAGCAGTACTTC.

This clone appeared once. The chain has TRBV6-5 and TRBJ2-1; TRBD2 is a possible D gene (5 bases). The V gene's germline CDR1 is MNHEY and CDR2 SVGAGI. The CDR3 extends over 11 amino acids. Trimming stripped 8 bases from V and 9 bases from J, with 11 bases between. The CDR3 coding sequence is TGTGCCAGCCCGAGAGGGAGTGAGCAGTTCTTC. Protein sequence: CASPRGSEQFF.

The chain combines TRBV5-4 with TRBJ2-7; D gene uncertain. From germline, CDR1 is SGHNT and CDR2 YYREEE (reference sequence). This CDR3 comprises 14 residues. Between the trimmed V and J ends, which lost 7 bases and 6 bases, there was a span of 20 bases. The CDR3: CASHSGQVPTEQYF. The CDR3, as DNA: TGTGCCAGCCACTCAGGCCAGGTCCCGACCGAGCAGTACTTC.

This rearrangement joins TRBV5-4 to TRBJ1-2; TRBD1 agrees at 7 bases. Germline trimming cut 0 bases from V and 3 bases from J; bases unmatched to any gene: 5. The CDR3 is 15 amino acids. Germline CDR1 reads SGHNT; CDR2 reads YYREEE (reference sequence). CDR3 nucleotide sequence: TGTGCCAGCAGCTTGGGGCGCGGGACAGACTATGGCTACACCTTC. The encoded protein is CASSLGRGTDYGYTF.

This clone occurred once. This chain connects TRBV27 to TRBJ1-5, with D possibly TRBD1 on 6 matching bases. The germline V gene has CDR1 MNHEY and CDR2 SMNVEV (reference sequence). V was clipped by 5 bases and J by 3 bases, with 11 bases between them. The CDR3 sequence is 14 residues long. Here the CDR3 DNA reads TGTGCCAGCAGTGCCACAGGGTTCAATCAGCCCCAGCATTTT. As protein: CASSATGFNQPQHF.

This rearrangement joins TRBV5-4 to TRBJ2-7, with D perhaps matching TRBD1 (5 bases). Trimming took 0 bases from V and 5 from J, leaving 9 bases between them. The CDR3 sequence is 13 residues long. The germline gives CDR1 SGHNT, CDR2 YYREEE (reference sequence). The CDR3 loop reads CASSLVGVHEQYF. The CDR3 DNA reads TGTGCCAGCAGCTTGGTAGGGGTACACGAGCAGTACTTC. Full variable domain (rest looked up from reference TRBV5-4 and TRBJ2-7): ETGVTQSPTHLIKTRGQQVTLRCSSQSGHNTVSWYQQALGQGPQFIFQYYREEENGRGNFPPRFSGLQFPNYSSELNVNALELDDSALYLCASSLVGVHEQYFGPGTRLTVT.